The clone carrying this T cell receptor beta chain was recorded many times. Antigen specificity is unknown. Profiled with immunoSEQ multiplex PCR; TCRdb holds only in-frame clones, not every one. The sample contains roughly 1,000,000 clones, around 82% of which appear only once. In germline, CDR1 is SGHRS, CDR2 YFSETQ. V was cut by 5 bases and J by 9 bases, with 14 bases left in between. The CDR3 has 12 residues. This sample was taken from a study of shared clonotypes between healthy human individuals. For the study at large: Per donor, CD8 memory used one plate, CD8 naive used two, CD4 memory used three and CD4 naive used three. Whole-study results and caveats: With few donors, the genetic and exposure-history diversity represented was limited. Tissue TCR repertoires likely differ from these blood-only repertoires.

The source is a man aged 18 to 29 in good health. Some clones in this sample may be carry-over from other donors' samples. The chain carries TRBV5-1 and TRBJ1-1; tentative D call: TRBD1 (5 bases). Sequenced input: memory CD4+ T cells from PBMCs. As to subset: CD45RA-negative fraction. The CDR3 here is CASSSRGGQAFF. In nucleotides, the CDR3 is TGCGCCAGCAGTTCGAGGGGAGGCCAAGCTTTCTTT.